The rows below give T cell receptor beta chains drawn from one sample of a study of blood T cell repertoires in COVID-19. The method was immunoSEQ multiplex PCR; TCRdb's version includes in-frame clones alone and lacks a portion of them. The table lists about 200,000 clones, over 80% of them singletons. The material sequenced was peripheral blood. Source of these receptors: a man in his fifties or sixties with COVID-19, enrolled during active disease. The CDR3 runs from the conserved cysteine through the conserved F or W. D genes are given only for firm matches. Clone size is stated in some rows and not others, as once, few, many or a class when expanded.

>TRBV4-3|.|TRBJ2-3|TRBD1
TGCGCCAGCAGCCAACAACAGGGGGCGGATGCAGGAGATACGCAGTATTTT
CASSQQQGADAGDTQYF
>TRBV28|.|TRBJ2-1|TRBD1
TGTGCCAGCAGTCCGGACAGGCCAAGCTCCTACAATGAGCAGTTCTTC
CASSPDRPSSYNEQFF
>TRBV4-3|.|TRBJ2-7|TRBD1
TGCGCCAGCAGCCTCTTAACAGGGGGGACATACGAGCAGTACTTC
CASSLLTGGTYEQYF
>TRBV5-4|.|TRBJ2-3|.
TGTGCCAGCAGCCTTGCGGGGGCGGAAAATACGCAGTATTTT
CASSLAGAENTQYF
>TRBV6-2/TRBV6-3|.|TRBJ1-2|.
TGTGCCAGCAGTTCAGGGTTCTATGGCTACACCTTC
CASSSGFYGYTF
>TRBV28|.|TRBJ1-1|.
TGTGCCAGCAGTTCGAGGGTATGGCGGGGCACTGAAGCTTTCTTT
CASSSRVWRGTEAFF
>TRBV7-2|.|TRBJ2-2|.
TGTGCCAGCAGCTTAGTGAGCACGAACACCGGGGAGCTGTTTTTT
CASSLVSTNTGELFF
>TRBV29-1|.|TRBJ2-5|.
TGCAGCGTTGATGTGGGACATCATCAAGAGACCCAGTACTTC
CSVDVGHHQETQYF
>TRBV27|.|TRBJ2-1|.
TGTGCCACCGCTAGGGGGGGCTCCTACAATGAGCAGTTCTTC
CATARGGSYNEQFF
>TRBV4-2|.|TRBJ2-1|.
TGTGCCAGCAGCCAAGCGACTTCGGGCTCCTACAATGAGCAGTTCTTC
CASSQATSGSYNEQFF
>TRBV7-9|.|TRBJ1-5|.
TGTGCCAGCAGCCCTGATAATTCTTGGGAGGCCCAGCATTTT
CASSPDNSWEAQHF
>TRBV7-2|.|TRBJ2-7|TRBD1
TGTGCCAGCAGCTGGCCGGGACAGGGCTACGAGCAGTACTTC
CASSWPGQGYEQYF
>TRBV15|.|TRBJ2-1|.
TGTGCCACCAGCAGAGGACGGGAATACAATGAGCAGTTCTTC
CATSRGREYNEQFF
>TRBV7-2|.|TRBJ2-3|.
TGTGCCAGCAGCCCCTCTCGGGGTACCGATACGCAGTATTTT
CASSPSRGTDTQYF
>TRBV5-1|.|TRBJ2-7|.
TGCGCCAGCAGCTTGGGTCCGTCGGAGTATAACTACGAGCAGTACTTC
CASSLGPSEYNYEQYF
>TRBV6-1|once|TRBJ1-1|TRBD1
TGTGCCAGCAGTGAACACAGGGGAGGCACTGAAGCTTTCTTT
CASSEHRGGTEAFF
>TRBV18|.|TRBJ1-2|.
TGTGCCAGCTCACCACTCGGGAGAAACTATGGCTACACCTTC
CASSPLGRNYGYTF
>TRBV7-2|.|TRBJ2-1|TRBD2
TGTGCCAGCAGCTTAGCCAGACTAGCGGTTGAGCAGTTCTTC
CASSLARLAVEQFF
>TRBV19|.|TRBJ1-2|TRBD1
TGTGCCAGTAGTCCCCGGACAGGAACTCCTAACTATGGCTACACCTTC
CASSPRTGTPNYGYTF
>TRBV6-4|.|TRBJ1-1|.
TGTGCCAGCAGTGAACATATGGCCACTGAAGCTTTCTTT
CASSEHMATEAFF
>TRBV25-1|.|TRBJ2-5|.
TGTGCCAGCAGTGAAGGTGGGGGCGCAGAGACCCAGTACTTC
CASSEGGGAETQYF
>TRBV19|.|TRBJ2-6|TRBD1
TGTGCCAGTAGTAATGGACAGGGGCGAGGCTCTGGGGCCAACGTCCTGACTTTC
CASSNGQGRGSGANVLTF
>TRBV6-5|.|TRBJ2-1|TRBD2
TGTGCCAGCAGGCCGGGACTAGCGGGAGTTGAGCAGTTCTTC
CASRPGLAGVEQFF
>TRBV7-2|.|TRBJ2-4|.
TGTGCCAGCAGCCCCGGGACAAACCCTCTAGCCAAAAACATTCAGTACTTC
CASSPGTNPLAKNIQYF
>TRBV19|.|TRBJ1-6|.
TGTGCCAGCGCCATCGAGCATAATTCACCCCTCCACTTT
CASAIEHNSPLHF
>TRBV27|.|TRBJ2-5|.
TGTGCCAGCAGTTCAAGACAGAAACAAGAGACCCAGTACTTC
CASSSRQKQETQYF
>TRBV19|.|TRBJ2-1|TRBD1
TGTGCCAGTAGACGGACAGGGACCTACAATGAGCAGTTCTTC
CASRRTGTYNEQFF
>TRBV29-1|.|TRBJ2-5|TRBD1
TGCAGCGTTGACAGGGGGCAGACCCAGTACTTC
CSVDRGQTQYF
>TRBV4-1|.|TRBJ1-4|TRBD1
TGCGCCAGCAGCCAACGGACAGGGACTAATGAAAAACTGTTTTTT
CASSQRTGTNEKLFF
>TRBV19|.|TRBJ1-1|.
TGTGCCAGTAGTATAGTCCCTAGAGACACTGAAGCTTTCTTT
CASSIVPRDTEAFF
>TRBV3-1/TRBV3-2|once|TRBJ2-3|.
TGTGCCAGCAGCCCACCGACAGGTACGCAGTATTTT
CASSPPTGTQYF
>TRBV20-1|once|TRBJ1-6|.
TGCAGTGCTAGTAGTCAGGCAACCTATAATTCACCCCTCCACTTT
CSASSQATYNSPLHF
>TRBV5-4|.|TRBJ1-2|TRBD1
TGTGCCAGCAGCTCGGACAGGTTCTATGGCTACACCTTC
CASSSDRFYGYTF
>TRBV18|.|TRBJ1-3|.
TGTGCCAGCTCACCACGGGGGACACAAGGAAACACCATATATTTT
CASSPRGTQGNTIYF
>TRBV7-8|few|TRBJ1-1|TRBD1
TGTGCCAGCAGCTTAACAGGGGGGACTGAAGCTTTCTTT
CASSLTGGTEAFF
>TRBV12-2|.|TRBJ1-2|.
TGTGCAAGTCGCTTAGCGAGCGGGTTCCATGGCTACACCTTC
CASRLASGFHGYTF
>TRBV7-9|once|TRBJ2-7|.
TGTGCCAGCAGCCCCCCTCGGGACGAGCAGTACTTC
CASSPPRDEQYF
>TRBV3-1/TRBV3-2|.|TRBJ2-2|TRBD2
TGTGCCAGCAGCCTCCGCTGGGCGGGAGGCTACACCGGGGAGCTGTTTTTT
CASSLRWAGGYTGELFF
>TRBV6-6|.|TRBJ1-2|.
TGTGCCAGCAGTTACCTCCTACAGCACCCTAACTATGGCTACACCTTC
CASSYLLQHPNYGYTF
>TRBV7-2|.|TRBJ2-4|TRBD2
TGTGCCAGCAGCTTTCGATGGGGGGAGGGAAGCATTCAGTACTTC
CASSFRWGEGSIQYF
>TRBV27|.|TRBJ2-1|.
TGTGCCAGCACGTTTAGCGGACATGACAATGAGCAGTTCTTC
CASTFSGHDNEQFF
>TRBV5-1|.|TRBJ1-1|.
TGCGCCAGCAGAGTGGACAAGAACACTGAAGCTTTCTTT
CASRVDKNTEAFF
>TRBV7-2|.|TRBJ2-7|TRBD1
TGTGCCAGCAGCTCCGCCGGGACAGGGGAGTACGAGCAGTACTTC
CASSSAGTGEYEQYF
>TRBV5-1|.|TRBJ1-2|TRBD1
TGCGCCAGCAGGCTAGGGGGCGCGGACTATGGCTACACCTTC
CASRLGGADYGYTF
>TRBV11-2|.|TRBJ2-2|.
TGTGCCAGCAGCTACTCAGGGGCCGGGGAGCTGTTTTTT
CASSYSGAGELFF